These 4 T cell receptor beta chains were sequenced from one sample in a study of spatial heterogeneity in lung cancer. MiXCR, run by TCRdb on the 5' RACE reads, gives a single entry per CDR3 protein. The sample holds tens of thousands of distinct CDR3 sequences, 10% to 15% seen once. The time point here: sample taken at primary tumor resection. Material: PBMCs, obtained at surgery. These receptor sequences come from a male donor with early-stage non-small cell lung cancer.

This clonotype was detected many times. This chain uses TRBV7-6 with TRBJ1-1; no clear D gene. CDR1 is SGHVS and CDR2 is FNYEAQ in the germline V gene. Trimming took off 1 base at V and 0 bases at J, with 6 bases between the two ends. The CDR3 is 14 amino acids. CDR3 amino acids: CASSLEVMNTEAFF. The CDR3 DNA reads TGTGCCAGCAGCTTAGAGGTTATGAACACTGAAGCTTTCTTT.

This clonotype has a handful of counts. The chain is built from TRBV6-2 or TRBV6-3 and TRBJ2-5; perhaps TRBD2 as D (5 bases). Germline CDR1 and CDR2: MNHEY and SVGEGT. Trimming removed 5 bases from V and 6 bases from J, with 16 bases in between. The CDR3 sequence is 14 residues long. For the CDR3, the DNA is TGTGCCAGCAGTACGGACTGGGCGCAACAGACCCAGTACTTC. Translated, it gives CASSTDWAQQTQYF.

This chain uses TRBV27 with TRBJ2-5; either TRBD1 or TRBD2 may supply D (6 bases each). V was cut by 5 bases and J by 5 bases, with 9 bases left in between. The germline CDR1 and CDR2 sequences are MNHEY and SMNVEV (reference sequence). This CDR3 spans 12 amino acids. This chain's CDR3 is CASSGGPETQYF. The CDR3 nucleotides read TGTGCCAGCAGTGGGGGGCCGGAGACCCAGTACTTC.

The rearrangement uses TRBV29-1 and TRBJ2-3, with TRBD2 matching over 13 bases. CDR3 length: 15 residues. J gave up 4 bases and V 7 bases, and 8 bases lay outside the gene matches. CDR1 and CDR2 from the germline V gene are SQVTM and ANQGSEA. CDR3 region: CSAWTSGSHPDTQYF. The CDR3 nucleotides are TGCAGCGCGTGGACTAGCGGGAGCCACCCAGATACGCAGTATTTT.